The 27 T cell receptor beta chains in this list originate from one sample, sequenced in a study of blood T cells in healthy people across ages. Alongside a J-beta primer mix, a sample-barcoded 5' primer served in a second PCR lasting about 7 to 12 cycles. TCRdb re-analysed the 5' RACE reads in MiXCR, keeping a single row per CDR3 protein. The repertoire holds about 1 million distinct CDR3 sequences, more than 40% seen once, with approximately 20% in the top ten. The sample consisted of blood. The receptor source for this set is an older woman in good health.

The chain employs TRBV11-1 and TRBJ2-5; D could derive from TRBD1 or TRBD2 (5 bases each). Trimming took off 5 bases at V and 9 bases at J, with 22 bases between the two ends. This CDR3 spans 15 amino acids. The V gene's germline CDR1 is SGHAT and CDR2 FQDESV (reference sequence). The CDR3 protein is CASSRRRGQGSPQYF. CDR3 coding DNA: TGTGCCAGCAGCCGACGTCGCGGGCAGGGAAGTCCCCAGTACTTC. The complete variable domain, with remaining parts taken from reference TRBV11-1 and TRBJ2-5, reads EAEVAQSPRYKITEKSQAVAFWCDPISGHATLYWYRQILGQGPELLVQFQDESVVDDSQLPKDRFSAERLKGVDSTLKIQPAELGDSAMYLCASSRRRGQGSPQYFGPGTRLLVL.

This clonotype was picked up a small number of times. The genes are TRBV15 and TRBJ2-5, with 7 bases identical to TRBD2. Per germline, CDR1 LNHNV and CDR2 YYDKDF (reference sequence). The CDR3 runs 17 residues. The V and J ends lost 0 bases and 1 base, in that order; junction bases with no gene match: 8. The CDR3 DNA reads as TGTGCCACCAGCAGAGATCGGGCTAGCGGACTCCAAGAGACCCAGTACTTC. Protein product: CATSRDRASGLQETQYF.

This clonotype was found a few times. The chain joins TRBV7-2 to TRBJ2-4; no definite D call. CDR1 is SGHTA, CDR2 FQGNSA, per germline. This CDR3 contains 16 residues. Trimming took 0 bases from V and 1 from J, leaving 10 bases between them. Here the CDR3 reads CASSLAGRRAKNIQYF. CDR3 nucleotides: TGTGCCAGCAGCTTAGCGGGCCGTCGGGCCAAAAACATTCAGTACTTC.

The CDR3 protein is CAISEQTSGRYNEQFF. As DNA, the CDR3 is TGTGCCATCAGTGAACAGACTAGCGGGAGGTACAATGAGCAGTTCTTC. The rearrangement links TRBV10-3 to TRBJ2-1, with 13 bases lining up with TRBD2. Trimming cost V 3 bases and J 4 bases; bases outside gene matches: 3. The CDR3 spans 16 residues. Per germline, CDR1 ENHRY and CDR2 SYGVKD.

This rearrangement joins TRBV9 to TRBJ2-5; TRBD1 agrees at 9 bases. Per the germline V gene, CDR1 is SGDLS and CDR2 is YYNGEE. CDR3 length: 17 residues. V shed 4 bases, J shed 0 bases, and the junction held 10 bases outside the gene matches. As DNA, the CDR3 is TGTGCCAGCAGCCCAGGGACAGGGAACTTAAACCAAGAGACCCAGTACTTC. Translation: CASSPGTGNLNQETQYF.

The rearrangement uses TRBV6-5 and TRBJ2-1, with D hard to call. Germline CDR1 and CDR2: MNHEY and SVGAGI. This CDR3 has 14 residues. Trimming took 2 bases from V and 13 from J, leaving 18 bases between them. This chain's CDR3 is CASSYNPGKETQFF. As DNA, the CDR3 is TGTGCCAGCAGTTACAACCCGGGCAAAGAGACCCAGTTCTTC.

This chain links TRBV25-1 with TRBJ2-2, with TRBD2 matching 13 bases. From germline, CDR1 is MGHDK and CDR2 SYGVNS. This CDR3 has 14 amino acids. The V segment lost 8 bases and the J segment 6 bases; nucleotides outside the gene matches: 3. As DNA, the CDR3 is TGTGCCAGCCGACTAGCGGGAGGCTCCGGGGAGCTGTTTTTT. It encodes CASRLAGGSGELFF.

In DNA form, the CDR3 reads TGTGCCAGCAGCCGGACAACTAGCACAGATACGCAGTATTTT. As protein: CASSRTTSTDTQYF. This chain joins TRBV7-2 and TRBJ2-3; perhaps TRBD1 as D (5 bases). Germline V CDR1 and CDR2: SGHTA, FQGNSA. This CDR3 is 14 amino acids long. Between the trimmed V and J ends, which lost 5 bases and 0 bases, there was a span of 9 bases.

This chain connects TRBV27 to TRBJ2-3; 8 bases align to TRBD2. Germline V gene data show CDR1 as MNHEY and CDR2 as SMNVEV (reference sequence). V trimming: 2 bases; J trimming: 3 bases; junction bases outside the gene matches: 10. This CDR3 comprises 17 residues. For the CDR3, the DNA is TGTGCCAGCAGTTTAATAGCGGGAAGCTTACTTACAGATACGCAGTATTTT. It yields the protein CASSLIAGSLLTDTQYF.

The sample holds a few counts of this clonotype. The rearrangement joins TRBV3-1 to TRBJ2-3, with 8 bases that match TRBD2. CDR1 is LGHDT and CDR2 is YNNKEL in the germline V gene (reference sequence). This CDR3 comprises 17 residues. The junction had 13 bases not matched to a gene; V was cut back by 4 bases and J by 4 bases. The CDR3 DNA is TGTGCCAGCAGCCCCCGTCGGGTCGGGAGGGCCGCAGATACGCAGTATTTT. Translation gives CASSPRRVGRAADTQYF.

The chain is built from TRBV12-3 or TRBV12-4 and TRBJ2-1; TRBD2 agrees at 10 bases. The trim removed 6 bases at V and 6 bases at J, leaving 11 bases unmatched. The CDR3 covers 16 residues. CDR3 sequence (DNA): TGTGCCAGCAGACCATCCCTAGCGGGAGAAATCAATGAGCAGTTCTTC. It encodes CASRPSLAGEINEQFF.

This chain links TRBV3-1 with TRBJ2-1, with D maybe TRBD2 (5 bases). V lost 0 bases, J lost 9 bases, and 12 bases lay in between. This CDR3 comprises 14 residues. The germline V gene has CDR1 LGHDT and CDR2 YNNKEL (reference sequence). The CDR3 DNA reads TGTGCCAGCAGCCAAGATCGGGCTAGCAGTGAGCAGTTCTTC. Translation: CASSQDRASSEQFF.

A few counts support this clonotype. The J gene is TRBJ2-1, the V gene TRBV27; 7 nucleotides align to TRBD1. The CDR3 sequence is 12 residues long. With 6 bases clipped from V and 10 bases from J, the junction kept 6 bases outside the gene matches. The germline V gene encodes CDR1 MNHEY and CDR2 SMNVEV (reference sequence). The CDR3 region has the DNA TGTGCCAGCAGACGGTCGACAGGGGAGCAGTTCTTC. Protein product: CASRRSTGEQFF.

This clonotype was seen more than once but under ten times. CDR3 loop: CASSFAAREAETQYF. CDR3 nucleotides: TGCGCCAGCAGCTTCGCTGCGCGGGAGGCAGAGACCCAGTACTTC. This sequence joins TRBV5-1 and TRBJ2-5; 8 nucleotides agree with TRBD2. Trimming took 2 bases from V and 4 from J; bases not matched to a gene: 7. This CDR3 comprises 15 residues. Germline CDR1 and CDR2: SGHRS and YFSETQ. The whole variable domain, remainder taken from reference TRBV5-1 and TRBJ2-5, is KAGVTQTPRYLIKTRGQQVTLSCSPISGHRSVSWYQQTPGQGLQFLFEYFSETQRNKGNFPGRFSGRQFSNSRSEMNVSTLELGDSALYLCASSFAAREAETQYFGPGTRLLVL.

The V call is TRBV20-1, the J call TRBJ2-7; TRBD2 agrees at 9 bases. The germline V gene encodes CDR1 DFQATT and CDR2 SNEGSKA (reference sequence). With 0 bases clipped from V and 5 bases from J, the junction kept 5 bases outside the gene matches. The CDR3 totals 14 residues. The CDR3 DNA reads TGCAGTGCTAGAGATGTTAGCGGGAGCAACGAGCAGTACTTC. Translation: CSARDVSGSNEQYF.

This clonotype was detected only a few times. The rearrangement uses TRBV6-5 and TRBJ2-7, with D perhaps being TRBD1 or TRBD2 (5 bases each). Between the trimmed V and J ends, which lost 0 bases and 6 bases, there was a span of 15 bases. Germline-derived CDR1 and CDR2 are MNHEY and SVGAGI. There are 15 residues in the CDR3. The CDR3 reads CASSYSGRLKFEQYF. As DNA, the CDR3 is TGTGCCAGCAGTTACTCGGGACGGCTTAAATTCGAGCAGTACTTC.

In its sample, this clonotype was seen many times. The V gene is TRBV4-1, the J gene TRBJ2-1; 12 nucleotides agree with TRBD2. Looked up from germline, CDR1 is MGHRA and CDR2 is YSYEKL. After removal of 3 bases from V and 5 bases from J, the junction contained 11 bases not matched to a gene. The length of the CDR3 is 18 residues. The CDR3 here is CASSQIDMGLAGHNEQFF. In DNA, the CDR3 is TGCGCCAGCAGCCAGATTGATATGGGACTAGCGGGCCACAATGAGCAGTTCTTC.

CDR3 DNA: TGTGCCAGCAGCGCCCCGTTTAGCGCAAATGAGCAGTTCTTC. It translates to CASSAPFSANEQFF. This chain joins TRBV2 and TRBJ2-1; TRBD2 is a possible D gene (5 bases). V lost 6 bases to trimming and J lost 7 bases, with 16 bases between them. Germline CDR1 is SNHLY and CDR2 is FYNNEI. The CDR3 is 14 amino acids.

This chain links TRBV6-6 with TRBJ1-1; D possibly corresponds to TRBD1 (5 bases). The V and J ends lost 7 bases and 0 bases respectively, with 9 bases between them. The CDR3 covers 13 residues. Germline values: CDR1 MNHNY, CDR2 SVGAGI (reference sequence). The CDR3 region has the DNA TGTGCCAGCACCCCGGGGCTGAACACTGAAGCTTTCTTT. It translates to CASTPGLNTEAFF.

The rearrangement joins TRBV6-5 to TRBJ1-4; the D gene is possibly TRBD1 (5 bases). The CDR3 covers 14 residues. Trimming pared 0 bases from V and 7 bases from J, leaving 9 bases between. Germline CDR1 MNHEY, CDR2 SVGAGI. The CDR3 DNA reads TGTGCCAGCAGTTACTCAGGGGACGTTGAAAAACTGTTTTTT. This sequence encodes CASSYSGDVEKLFF.

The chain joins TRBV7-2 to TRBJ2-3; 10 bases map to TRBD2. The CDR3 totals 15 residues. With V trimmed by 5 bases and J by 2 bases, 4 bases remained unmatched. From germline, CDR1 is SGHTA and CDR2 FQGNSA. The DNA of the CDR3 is TGTGCCAGCAGCGCCCTAGCGGGGGACACAGATACGCAGTATTTT. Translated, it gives CASSALAGDTDTQYF.

The CDR3 sequence is CASSQGIHTGELFF. The CDR3 nucleotides are TGTGCCAGCAGCCAAGGTATCCACACCGGGGAGCTGTTTTTT. V and J are TRBV3-1 and TRBJ2-2; no definite D call. V lost 1 base and J lost 3, with 6 bases in between. CDR3 length equals 14 residues. Germline CDR1 reads LGHDT; CDR2 reads YNNKEL (reference sequence).

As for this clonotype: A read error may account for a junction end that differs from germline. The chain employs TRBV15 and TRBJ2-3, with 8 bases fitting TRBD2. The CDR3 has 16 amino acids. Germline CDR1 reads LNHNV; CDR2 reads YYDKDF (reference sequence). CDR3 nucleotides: TGTGCCACCAGCAGAGGCGTAAGGACTAGCAAAGATACGCAGTATTTT. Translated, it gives CATSRGVRTSKDTQYF.

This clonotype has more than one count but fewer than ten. The CDR3: CSAREWGNRLAGTKETQYF. CDR3 DNA sequence: TGCAGTGCTAGAGAATGGGGCAACAGACTAGCGGGTACAAAAGAGACCCAGTACTTC. The chain has TRBV20-1 and TRBJ2-5, with TRBD2 matching over 10 bases. The CDR3 sequence is 19 residues long. Germline CDR1 DFQATT, CDR2 SNEGSKA (reference sequence). The J segment lost 3 bases and the V segment lost 0 bases, leaving 16 bases of the junction unmatched.

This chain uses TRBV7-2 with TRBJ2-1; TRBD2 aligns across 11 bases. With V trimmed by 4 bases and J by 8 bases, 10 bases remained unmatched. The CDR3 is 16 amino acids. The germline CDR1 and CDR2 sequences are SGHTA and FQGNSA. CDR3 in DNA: TGTGCCAGCAGCTCAAGATTAGCGGGAGGGTATGATGAGCAGTTCTTC. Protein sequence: CASSSRLAGGYDEQFF.

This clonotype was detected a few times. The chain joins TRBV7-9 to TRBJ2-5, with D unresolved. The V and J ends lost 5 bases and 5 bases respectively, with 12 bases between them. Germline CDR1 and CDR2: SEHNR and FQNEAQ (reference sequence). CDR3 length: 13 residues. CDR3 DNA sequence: TGTGCCAGCAGCGAGTCGGTAGAGGAGACCCAGTACTTC. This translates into CASSESVEETQYF. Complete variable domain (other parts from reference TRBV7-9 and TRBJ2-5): DTGVSQNPRHKITKRGQNVTFRCDPISEHNRLYWYRQTLGQGPEFLTYFQNEAQLEKSRLLSDRFSAERPKGSFSTLEIQRTEQGDSAMYLCASSESVEETQYFGPGTRLLVL.

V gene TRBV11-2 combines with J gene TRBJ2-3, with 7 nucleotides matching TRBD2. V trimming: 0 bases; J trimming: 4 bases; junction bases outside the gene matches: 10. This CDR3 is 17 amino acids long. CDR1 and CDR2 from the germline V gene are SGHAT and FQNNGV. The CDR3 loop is CASSLDDRGSFADTQYF. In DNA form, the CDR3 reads TGTGCCAGCAGCTTAGATGATCGCGGGAGTTTCGCAGATACGCAGTATTTT.